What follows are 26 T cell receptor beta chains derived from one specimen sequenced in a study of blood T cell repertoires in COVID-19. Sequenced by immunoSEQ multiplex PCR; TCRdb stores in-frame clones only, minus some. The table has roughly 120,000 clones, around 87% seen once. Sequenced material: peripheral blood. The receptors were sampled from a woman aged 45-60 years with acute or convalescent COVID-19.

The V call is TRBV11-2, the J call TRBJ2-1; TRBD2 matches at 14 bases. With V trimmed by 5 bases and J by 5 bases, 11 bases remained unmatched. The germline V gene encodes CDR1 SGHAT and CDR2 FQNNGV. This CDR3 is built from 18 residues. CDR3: CASSPRLAGGGFHNEQFF. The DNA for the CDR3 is TGTGCCAGCAGCCCTCGACTAGCGGGGGGGGGATTTCACAATGAGCAGTTCTTC.

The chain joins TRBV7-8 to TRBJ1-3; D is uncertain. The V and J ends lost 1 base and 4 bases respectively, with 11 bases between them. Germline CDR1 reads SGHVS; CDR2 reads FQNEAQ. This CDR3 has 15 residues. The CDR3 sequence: CASSLVGSSGNTIYF. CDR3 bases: TGTGCCAGCAGCTTAGTAGGGAGTTCAGGAAACACCATATATTTT.

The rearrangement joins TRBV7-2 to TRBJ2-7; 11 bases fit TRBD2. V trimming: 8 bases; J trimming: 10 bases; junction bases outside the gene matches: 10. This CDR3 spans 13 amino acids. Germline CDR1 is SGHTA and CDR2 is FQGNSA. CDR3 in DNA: TGTGCCAGCGACCGTAGCGGGGGGGCCCTACAGTACTTC. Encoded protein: CASDRSGGALQYF.

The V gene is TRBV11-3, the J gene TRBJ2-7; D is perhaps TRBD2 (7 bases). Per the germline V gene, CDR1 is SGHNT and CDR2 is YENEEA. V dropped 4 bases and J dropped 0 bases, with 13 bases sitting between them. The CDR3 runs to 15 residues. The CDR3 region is CASSSQGGDSYEQYF. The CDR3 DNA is TGTGCCAGCAGCTCGCAAGGGGGGGACTCCTACGAGCAGTACTTC.

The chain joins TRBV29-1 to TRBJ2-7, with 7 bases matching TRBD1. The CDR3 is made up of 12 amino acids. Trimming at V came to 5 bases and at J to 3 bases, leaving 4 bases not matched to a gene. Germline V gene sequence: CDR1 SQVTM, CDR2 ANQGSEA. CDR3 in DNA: TGCAGCGTTACGGGACAGAGCTACGAGCAGTACTTC. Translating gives CSVTGQSYEQYF.

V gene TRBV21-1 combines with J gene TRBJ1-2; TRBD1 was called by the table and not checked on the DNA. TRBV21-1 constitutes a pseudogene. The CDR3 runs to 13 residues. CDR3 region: CASRAGTPYGYTF. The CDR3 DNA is TGTGCCAGCAGAGCCGGGACACCATATGGCTACACCTTC.

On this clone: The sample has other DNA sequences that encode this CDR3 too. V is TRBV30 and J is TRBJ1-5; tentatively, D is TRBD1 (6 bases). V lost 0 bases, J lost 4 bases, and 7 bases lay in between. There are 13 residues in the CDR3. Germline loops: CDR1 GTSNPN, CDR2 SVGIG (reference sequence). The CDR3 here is CAWSVGGNQPQHF. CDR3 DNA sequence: TGTGCCTGGAGTGTAGGGGGAAATCAGCCCCAGCATTTT.

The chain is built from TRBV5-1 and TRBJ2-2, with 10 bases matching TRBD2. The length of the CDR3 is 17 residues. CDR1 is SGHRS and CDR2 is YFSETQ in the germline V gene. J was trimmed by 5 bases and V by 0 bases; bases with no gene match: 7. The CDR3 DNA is TGCGCCAGCAGCTTGGGGCTAGCGGGAGCCGGGACCGGGGAGCTGTTTTTT. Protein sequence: CASSLGLAGAGTGELFF. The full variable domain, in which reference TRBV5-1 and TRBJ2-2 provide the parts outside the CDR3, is KAGVTQTPRYLIKTRGQQVTLSCSPISGHRSVSWYQQTPGQGLQFLFEYFSETQRNKGNFPGRFSGRQFSNSRSEMNVSTLELGDSALYLCASSLGLAGAGTGELFFGEGSRLTVL.

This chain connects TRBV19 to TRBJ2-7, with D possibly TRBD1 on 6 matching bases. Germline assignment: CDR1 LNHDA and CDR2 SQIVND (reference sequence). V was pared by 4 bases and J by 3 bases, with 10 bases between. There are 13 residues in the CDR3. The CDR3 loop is CASSRSRGYEQYF. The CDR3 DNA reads TGTGCCAGTAGTAGAAGCAGGGGCTACGAGCAGTACTTC.

Written as DNA, the CDR3 is TGTGCCAGCAGTATGGTAGTCACGGACATTCAGTACTTC. Amino acids: CASSMVVTDIQYF. The gene calls are TRBV14 and TRBJ2-4; D ambiguous. This CDR3 spans 13 amino acids. V gave up 6 bases and J gave up 8 bases, with 14 bases separating them. Germline values: CDR1 SGHDN, CDR2 FVKESK.

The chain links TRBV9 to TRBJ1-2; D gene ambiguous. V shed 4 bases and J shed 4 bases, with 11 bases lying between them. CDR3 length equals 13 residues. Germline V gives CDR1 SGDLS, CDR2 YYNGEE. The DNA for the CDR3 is TGTGCCAGCAGCTTCGACGGGTCCTATGGCTACACCTTC. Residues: CASSFDGSYGYTF.

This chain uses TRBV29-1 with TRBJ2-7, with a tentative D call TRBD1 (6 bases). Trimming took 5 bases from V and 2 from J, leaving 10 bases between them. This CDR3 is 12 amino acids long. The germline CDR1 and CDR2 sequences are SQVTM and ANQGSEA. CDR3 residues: CSVIGGTYEQYF. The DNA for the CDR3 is TGCAGCGTTATAGGGGGTACCTACGAGCAGTACTTC.

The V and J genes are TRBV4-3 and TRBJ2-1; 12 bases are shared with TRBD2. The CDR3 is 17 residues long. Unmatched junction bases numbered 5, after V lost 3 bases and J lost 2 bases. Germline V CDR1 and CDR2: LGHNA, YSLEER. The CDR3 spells CASSHDLAGGAYNEQFF. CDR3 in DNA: TGCGCCAGCAGCCACGATCTAGCGGGGGGGGCCTACAATGAGCAGTTCTTC.

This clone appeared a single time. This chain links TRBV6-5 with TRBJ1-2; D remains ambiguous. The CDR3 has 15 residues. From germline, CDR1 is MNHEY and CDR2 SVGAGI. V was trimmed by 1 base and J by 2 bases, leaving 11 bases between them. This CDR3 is CASSYFPTSNYGYTF. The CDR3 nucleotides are TGTGCCAGCAGTTACTTTCCCACGAGCAACTATGGCTACACCTTC.

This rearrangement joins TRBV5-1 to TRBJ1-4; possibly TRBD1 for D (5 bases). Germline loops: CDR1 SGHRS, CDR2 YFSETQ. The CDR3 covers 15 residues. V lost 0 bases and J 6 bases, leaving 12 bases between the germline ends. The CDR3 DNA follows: TGCGCCAGCAGCTTGGGCCCTGGGGGGGATGAAAAACTGTTTTTT. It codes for CASSLGPGGDEKLFF.

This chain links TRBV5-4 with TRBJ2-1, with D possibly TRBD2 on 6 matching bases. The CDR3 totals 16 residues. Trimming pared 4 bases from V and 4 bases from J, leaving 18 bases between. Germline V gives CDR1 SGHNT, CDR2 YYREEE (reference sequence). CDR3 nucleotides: TGTGCCAGCAGCCTGGAATGGGACTTGGGGTACAATGAGCAGTTCTTC. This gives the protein CASSLEWDLGYNEQFF.

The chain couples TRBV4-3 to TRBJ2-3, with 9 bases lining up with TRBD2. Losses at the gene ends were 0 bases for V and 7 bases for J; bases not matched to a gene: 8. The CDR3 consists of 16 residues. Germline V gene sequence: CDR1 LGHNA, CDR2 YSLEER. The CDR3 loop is CASSQDQAGGRNTQYF. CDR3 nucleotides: TGCGCCAGCAGCCAAGATCAAGCGGGGGGCCGGAATACGCAGTATTTT.

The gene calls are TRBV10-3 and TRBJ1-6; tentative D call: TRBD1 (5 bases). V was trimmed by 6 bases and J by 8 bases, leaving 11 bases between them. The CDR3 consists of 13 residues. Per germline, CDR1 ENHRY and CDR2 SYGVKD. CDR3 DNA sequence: TGTGCCATCAGCCCCGACAGTTATTCACCCCTCCACTTT. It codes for CAISPDSYSPLHF.

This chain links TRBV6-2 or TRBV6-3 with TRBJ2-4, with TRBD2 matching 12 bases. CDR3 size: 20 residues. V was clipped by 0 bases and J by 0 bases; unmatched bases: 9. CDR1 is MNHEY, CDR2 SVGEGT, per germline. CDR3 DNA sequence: TGTGCCAGCAGTTACTCGATAAGGACTAGCGGGGAGCTAGCCAAAAACATTCAGTACTTC. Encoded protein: CASSYSIRTSGELAKNIQYF.

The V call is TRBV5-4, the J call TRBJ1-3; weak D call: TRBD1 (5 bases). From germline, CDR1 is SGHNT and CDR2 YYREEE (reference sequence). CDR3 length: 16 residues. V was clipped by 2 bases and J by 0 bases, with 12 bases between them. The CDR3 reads CASSLAGSFSGNTIYF. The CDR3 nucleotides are TGTGCCAGCAGCTTAGCAGGGTCCTTCTCTGGAAACACCATATATTTT.

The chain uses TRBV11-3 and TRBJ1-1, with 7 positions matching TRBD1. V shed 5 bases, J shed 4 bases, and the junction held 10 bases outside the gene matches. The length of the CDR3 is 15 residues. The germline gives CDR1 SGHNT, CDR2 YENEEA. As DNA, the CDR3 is TGTGCCAGCAGCGTGTACACAGGGGCGCGCACTGAAGCTTTCTTT. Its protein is CASSVYTGARTEAFF.

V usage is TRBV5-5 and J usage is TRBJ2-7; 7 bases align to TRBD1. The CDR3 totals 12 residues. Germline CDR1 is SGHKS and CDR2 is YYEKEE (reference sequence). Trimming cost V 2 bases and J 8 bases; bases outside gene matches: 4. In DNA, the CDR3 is TGTGCCAGCAGCTTAGGACAGGATAAGCAGTACTTC. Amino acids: CASSLGQDKQYF.

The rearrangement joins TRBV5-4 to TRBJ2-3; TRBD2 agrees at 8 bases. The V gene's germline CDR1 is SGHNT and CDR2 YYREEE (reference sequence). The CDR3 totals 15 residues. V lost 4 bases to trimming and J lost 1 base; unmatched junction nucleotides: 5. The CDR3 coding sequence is TGTGCCAGCAGCCTGGACGGGAGGGGCACAGATACGCAGTATTTT. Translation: CASSLDGRGTDTQYF.

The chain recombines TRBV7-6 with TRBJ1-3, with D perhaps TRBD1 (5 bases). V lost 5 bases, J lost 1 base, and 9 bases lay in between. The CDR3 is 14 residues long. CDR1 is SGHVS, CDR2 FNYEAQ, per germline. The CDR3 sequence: CASSAQGSGNTIYF. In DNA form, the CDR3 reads TGTGCCAGCAGCGCCCAGGGTTCTGGAAACACCATATATTTT.

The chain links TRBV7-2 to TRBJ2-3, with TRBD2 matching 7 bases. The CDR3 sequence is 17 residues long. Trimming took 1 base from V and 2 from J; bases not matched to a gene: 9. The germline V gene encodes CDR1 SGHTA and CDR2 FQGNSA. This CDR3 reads CASSLVRSSGSTDTQYF. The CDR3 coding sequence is TGTGCCAGCAGCTTAGTACGGAGTAGCGGGTCCACAGATACGCAGTATTTT.

The chain's CDR3 is CASSIMAWSSYEQYF. In DNA, the CDR3 is TGTGCCAGTAGTATTATGGCTTGGAGCTCCTACGAGCAGTACTTC. V and J are TRBV19 and TRBJ2-7; D call uncertain. V dropped 3 bases and J dropped 0 bases, with 12 bases sitting between them. This CDR3 has 15 residues. CDR1 LNHDA and CDR2 SQIVND come from the germline V gene (reference sequence).